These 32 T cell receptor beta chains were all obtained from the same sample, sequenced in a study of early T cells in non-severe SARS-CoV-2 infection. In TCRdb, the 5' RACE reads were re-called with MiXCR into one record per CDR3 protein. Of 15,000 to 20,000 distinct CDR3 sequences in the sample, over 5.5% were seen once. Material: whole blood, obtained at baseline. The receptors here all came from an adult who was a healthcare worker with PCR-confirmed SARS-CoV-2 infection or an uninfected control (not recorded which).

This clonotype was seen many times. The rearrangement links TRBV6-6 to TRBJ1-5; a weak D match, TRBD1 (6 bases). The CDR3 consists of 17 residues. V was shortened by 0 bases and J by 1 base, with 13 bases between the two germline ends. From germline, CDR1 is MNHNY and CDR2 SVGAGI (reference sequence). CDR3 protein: CASSYSIGRGSNQPQHF. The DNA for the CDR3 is TGTGCCAGCAGTTACTCGATAGGCAGGGGAAGCAATCAGCCCCAGCATTTT.

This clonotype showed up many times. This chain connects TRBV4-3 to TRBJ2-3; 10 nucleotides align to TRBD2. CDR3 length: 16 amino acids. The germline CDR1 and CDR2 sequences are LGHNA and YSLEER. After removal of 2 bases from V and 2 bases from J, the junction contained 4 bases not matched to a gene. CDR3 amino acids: CASSQFLAGATDTQYF. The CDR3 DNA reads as TGCGCCAGCAGCCAATTCCTAGCGGGAGCCACAGATACGCAGTATTTT.

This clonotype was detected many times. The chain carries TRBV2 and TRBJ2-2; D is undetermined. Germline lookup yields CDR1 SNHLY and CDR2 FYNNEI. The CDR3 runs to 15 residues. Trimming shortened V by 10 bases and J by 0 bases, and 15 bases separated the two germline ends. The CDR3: CATGEGPANTGELFF. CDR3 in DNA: TGTGCCACCGGAGAAGGACCGGCGAACACCGGGGAGCTGTTTTTT.

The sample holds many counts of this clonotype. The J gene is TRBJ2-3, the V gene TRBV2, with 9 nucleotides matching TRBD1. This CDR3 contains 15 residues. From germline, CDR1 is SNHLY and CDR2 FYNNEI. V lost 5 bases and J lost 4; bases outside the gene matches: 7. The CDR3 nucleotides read TGTGCCAGCAGTCCGGGACAGGGAGAGTCAGATACGCAGTATTTT. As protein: CASSPGQGESDTQYF.

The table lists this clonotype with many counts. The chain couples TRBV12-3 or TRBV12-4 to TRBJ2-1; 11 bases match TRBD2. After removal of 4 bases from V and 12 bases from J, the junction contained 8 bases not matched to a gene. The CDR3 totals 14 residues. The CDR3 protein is CASSWLAGGGGQFF. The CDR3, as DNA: TGTGCCAGCAGTTGGCTAGCGGGGGGAGGTGGGCAGTTCTTC.

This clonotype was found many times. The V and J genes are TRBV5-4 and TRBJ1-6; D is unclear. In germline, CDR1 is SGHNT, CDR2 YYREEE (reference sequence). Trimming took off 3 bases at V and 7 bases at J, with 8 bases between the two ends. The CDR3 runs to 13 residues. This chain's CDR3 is CASSWPGNSPLHF. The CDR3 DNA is TGTGCCAGCAGCTGGCCAGGAAATTCACCCCTCCACTTT.

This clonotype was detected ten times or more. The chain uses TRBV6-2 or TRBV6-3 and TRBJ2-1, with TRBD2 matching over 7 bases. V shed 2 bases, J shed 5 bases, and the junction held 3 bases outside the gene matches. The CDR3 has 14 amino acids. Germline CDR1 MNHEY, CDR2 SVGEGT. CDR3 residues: CASSYGGEHNEQFF. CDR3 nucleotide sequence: TGTGCCAGCAGTTACGGGGGGGAACACAATGAGCAGTTCTTC.

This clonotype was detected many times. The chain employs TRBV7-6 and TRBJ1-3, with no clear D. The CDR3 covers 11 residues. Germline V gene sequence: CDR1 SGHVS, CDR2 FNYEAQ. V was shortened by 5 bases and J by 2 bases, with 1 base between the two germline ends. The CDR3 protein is CASSTGNTIYF. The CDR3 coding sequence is TGTGCCAGCAGCACTGGAAACACCATATATTTT.

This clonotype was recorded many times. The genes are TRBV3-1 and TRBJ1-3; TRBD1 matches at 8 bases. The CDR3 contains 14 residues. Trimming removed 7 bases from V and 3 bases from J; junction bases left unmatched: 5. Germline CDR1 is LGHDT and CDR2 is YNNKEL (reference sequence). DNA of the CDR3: TGTGCCAGCACCCCGGACAGGGTTGGAAACACCATATATTTT. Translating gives CASTPDRVGNTIYF.

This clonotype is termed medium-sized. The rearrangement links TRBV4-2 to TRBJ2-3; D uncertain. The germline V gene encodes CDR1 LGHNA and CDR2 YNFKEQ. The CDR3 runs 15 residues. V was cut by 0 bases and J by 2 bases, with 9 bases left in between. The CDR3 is CASSQDYRVTDTQYF. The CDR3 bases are TGTGCCAGCAGCCAAGATTACAGAGTCACAGATACGCAGTATTTT.

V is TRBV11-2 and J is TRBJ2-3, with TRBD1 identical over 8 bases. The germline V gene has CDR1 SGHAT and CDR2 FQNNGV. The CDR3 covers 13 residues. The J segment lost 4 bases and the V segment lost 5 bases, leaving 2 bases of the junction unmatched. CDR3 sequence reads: CASSQGAPDTQYF. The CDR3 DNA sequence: TGTGCCAGCAGCCAGGGGGCCCCAGATACGCAGTATTTT.

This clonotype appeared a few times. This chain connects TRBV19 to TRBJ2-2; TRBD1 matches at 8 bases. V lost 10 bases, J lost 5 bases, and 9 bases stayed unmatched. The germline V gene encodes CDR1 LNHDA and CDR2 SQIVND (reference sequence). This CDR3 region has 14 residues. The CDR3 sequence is CATWGTGWTGELFF. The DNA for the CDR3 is TGTGCCACCTGGGGGACAGGCTGGACCGGGGAGCTGTTTTTT.

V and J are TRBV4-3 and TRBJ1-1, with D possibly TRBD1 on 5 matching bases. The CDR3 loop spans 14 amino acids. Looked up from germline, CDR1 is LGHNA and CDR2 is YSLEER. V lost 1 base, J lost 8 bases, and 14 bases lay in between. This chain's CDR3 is CASSQGVGVLEAFF. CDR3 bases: TGCGCCAGCAGCCAAGGGGTGGGGGTATTGGAAGCTTTCTTT.

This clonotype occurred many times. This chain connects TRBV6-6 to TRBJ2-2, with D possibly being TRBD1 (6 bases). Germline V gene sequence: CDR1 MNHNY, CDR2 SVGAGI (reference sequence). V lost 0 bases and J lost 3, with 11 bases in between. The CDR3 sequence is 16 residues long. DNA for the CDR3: TGTGCCAGCAGTTACTCTCCGGGACATCACACCGGGGAGCTGTTTTTT. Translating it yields CASSYSPGHHTGELFF.

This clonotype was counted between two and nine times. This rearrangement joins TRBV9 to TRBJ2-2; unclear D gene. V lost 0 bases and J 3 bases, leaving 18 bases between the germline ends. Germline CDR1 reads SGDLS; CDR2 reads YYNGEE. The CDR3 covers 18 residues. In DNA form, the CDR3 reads TGTGCCAGCAGCGTAGAGCTCCCGGGTAGCCCGGACACCGGGGAGCTGTTTTTT. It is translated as CASSVELPGSPDTGELFF.

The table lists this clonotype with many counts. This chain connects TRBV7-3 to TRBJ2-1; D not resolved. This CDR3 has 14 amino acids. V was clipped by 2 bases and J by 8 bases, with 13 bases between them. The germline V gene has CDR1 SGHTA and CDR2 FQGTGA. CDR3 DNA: TGTGCCAGCAGCTTAGGGAATTTTCGAGATGAGCAGTTCTTC. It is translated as CASSLGNFRDEQFF.

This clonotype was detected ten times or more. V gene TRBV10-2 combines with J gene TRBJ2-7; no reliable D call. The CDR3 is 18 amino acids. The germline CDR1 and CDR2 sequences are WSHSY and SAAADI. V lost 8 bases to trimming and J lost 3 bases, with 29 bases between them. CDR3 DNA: TGCGCCAGCGGAAAGACCCGAATGACCCCAAAAAACCTCTACGAGCAGTACTTC. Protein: CASGKTRMTPKNLYEQYF.

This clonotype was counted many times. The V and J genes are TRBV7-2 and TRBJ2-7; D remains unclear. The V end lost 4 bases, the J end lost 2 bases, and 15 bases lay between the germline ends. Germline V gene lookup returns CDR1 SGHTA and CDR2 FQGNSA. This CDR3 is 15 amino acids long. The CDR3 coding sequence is TGTGCCAGCAGCTCCCCAACGACTCCGCCCTACGAGCAGTACTTC. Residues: CASSSPTTPPYEQYF.

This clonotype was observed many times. The CDR3 DNA follows: TGTGCCAGCAGTGAGGTCGAAAAACTGTTTTTT. Its protein product is CASSEVEKLFF. The chain uses TRBV2 and TRBJ1-4; D is unresolved. Per the germline V gene, CDR1 is SNHLY and CDR2 is FYNNEI. The CDR3 spans 11 residues. V lost 3 bases and J lost 8, with 4 bases in between.

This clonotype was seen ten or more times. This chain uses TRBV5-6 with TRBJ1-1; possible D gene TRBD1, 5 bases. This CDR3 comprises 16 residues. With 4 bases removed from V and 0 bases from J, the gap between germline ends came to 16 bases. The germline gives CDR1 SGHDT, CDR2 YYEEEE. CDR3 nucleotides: TGTGCCAGCAGCATCTCGGGACGGAACATGAACACTGAAGCTTTCTTT. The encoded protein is CASSISGRNMNTEAFF.

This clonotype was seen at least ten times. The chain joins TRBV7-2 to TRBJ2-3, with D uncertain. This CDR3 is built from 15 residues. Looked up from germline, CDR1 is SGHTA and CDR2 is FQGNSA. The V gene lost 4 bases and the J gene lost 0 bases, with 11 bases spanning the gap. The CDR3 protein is CASSSPTASTDTQYF. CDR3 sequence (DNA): TGTGCCAGCAGCTCGCCGACGGCTAGCACAGATACGCAGTATTTT.

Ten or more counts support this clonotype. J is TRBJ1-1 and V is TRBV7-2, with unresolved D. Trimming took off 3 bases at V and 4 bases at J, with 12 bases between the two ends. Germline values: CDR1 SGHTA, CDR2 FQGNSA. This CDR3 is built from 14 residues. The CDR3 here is CASSFGSSPTEAFF. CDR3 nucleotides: TGTGCCAGCAGCTTCGGAAGCTCCCCCACTGAAGCTTTCTTT.

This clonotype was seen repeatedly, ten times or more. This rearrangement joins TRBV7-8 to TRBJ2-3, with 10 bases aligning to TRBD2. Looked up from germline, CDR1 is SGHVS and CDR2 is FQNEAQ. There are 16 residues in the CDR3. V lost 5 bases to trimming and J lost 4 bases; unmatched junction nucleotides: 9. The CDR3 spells CASSVTAGGVPDTQYF. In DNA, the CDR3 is TGTGCCAGCAGCGTAACAGCGGGGGGGGTCCCAGATACGCAGTATTTT. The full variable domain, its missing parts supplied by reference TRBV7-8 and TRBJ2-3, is GAGVSQSPRYKVAKRGQDVALRCDPISGHVSLFWYQQALGQGPEFLTYFQNEAQLDKSGLPSDRFFAERPEGSVSTLKIQRTQQEDSAVYLCASSVTAGGVPDTQYFGPGTRLTVL.

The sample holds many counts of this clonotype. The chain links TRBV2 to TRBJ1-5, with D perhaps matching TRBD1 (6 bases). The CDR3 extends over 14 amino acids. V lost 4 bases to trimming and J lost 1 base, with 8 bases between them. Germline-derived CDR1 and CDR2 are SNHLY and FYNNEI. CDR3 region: CASSADRSNQPQHF. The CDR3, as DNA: TGTGCCAGCAGTGCCGACAGGAGCAATCAGCCCCAGCATTTT.

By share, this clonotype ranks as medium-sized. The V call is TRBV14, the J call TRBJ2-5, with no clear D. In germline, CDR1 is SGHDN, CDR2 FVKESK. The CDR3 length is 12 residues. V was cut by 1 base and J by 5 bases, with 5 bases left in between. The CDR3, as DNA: TGTGCCAGCAGCCAAGTTTTGGAGACCCAGTACTTC. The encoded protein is CASSQVLETQYF.

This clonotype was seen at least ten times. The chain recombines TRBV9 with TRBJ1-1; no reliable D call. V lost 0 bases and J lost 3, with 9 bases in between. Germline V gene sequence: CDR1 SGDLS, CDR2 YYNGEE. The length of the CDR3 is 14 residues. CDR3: CASSVEWGHTEAFF. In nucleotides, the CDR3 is TGTGCCAGCAGCGTAGAATGGGGTCACACTGAAGCTTTCTTT.

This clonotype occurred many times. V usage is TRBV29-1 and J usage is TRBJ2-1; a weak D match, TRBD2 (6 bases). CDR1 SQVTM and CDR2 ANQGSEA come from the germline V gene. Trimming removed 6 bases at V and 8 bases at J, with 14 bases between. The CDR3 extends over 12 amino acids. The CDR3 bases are TGCAGCGTGCCACTGGGGGGAGATGAGCAGTTCTTC. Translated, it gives CSVPLGGDEQFF.

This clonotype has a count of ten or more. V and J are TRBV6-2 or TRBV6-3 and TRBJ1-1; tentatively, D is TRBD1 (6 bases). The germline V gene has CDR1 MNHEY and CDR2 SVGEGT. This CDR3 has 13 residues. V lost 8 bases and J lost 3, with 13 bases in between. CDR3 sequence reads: CASGRTEDTEAFF. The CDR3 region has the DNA TGTGCCAGCGGCAGGACAGAAGACACTGAAGCTTTCTTT.

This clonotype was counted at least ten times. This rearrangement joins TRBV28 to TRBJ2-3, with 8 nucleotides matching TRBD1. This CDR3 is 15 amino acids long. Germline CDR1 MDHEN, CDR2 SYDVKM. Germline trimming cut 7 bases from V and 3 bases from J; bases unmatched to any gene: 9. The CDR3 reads CASNSGTGLTDTQYF. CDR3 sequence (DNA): TGTGCCAGCAATTCCGGGACAGGACTTACAGATACGCAGTATTTT.

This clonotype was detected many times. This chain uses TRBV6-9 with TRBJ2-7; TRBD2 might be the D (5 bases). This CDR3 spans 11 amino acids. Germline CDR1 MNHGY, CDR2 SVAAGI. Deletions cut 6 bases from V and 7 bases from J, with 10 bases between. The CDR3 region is CASSGMGEQYF. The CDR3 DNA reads TGTGCCAGCAGCGGGATGGGGGAGCAGTACTTC.

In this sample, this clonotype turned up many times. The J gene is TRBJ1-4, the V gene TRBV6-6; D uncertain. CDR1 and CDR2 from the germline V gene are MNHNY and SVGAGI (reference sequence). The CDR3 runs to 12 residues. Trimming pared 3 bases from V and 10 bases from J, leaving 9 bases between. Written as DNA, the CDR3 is TGTGCCAGCAGTTATTTCGGAGGAAAACTGTTTTTT. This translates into CASSYFGGKLFF.

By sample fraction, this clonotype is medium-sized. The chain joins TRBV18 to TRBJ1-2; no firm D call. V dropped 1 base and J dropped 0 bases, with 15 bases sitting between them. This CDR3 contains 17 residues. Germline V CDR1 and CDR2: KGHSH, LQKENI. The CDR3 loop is CASSPQSAATTNYGYTF. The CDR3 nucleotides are TGTGCCAGCTCACCACAGTCGGCGGCTACGACTAACTATGGCTACACCTTC.